This entry lists 2 T cell receptor beta chains sequenced from one sample in a study of cytomegalovirus exposure and HLA in healthy donors. The primer mix had 60 Vbeta and 13 Jbeta primers. Here immunoSEQ multiplex PCR was the method, and the copy in TCRdb shows in-frame clones only, minus some. The sample lists 100,000 to 150,000 clones, around 80% occurring once. Sequenced: PBMCs. The receptor source for this set is a woman aged 60-75 years in good health and CMV-seropositive.

The CDR3 here is CSALTSGHTDTQYF. CDR3 DNA sequence: TGCAGCGCACTGACTAGCGGGCACACAGATACGCAGTATTTT. The chain couples TRBV29-1 to TRBJ2-3; 10 nucleotides match TRBD2. The CDR3 extends over 14 amino acids. Germline V lookup: CDR1 SQVTM, CDR2 ANQGSEA. With V trimmed by 7 bases and J by 2 bases, 6 bases remained unmatched.

This clone has a handful of counts. The rearrangement links TRBV30 to TRBJ2-7; D unclear. This CDR3 has 10 amino acids. Germline CDR1 and CDR2: GTSNPN and SVGIG (reference sequence). V was cut by 1 base and J by 8 bases, with 6 bases left in between. The CDR3 sequence is CAWSGTQQYF. The CDR3 DNA is TGTGCCTGGAGTGGTACTCAGCAGTACTTC. The entire variable domain, with the rest obtained from reference TRBV30 and TRBJ2-7, is as follows: SQTIHQWPATLVQPVGSPLSLECTVEGTSNPNLYWYRQAAGRGLQLLFYSVGIGQISSEVPQNLSASRPQDRQFILSSKKLLLSDSGFYLCAWSGTQQYFGPGTRLTVT.